This T cell receptor beta chain originates from a study of shared clonotypes between healthy human individuals. Comment on this clone: What it binds is not known.

Overall study results and limits: In contrast to clonotypes shared by all four donors, non-shared clonotypes had lower generation probabilities. The study sampled only blood, and tissue repertoires likely differ.

Terminally differentiated effector memory CD45RA+ cells were excluded by CCR7 positive selection of CD45RO-negative cells. Every contributor of samples was a Caucasian grown-up residing in Nashville, Tennessee. Researchers ran the assay at a deep level. Sequencing used immunoSEQ multiplex PCR; TCRdb keeps in-frame clones, though not all of them. The repertoire holds about 680,000 clones, about 91% seen once, with about a quarter in the top ten. The germline gives CDR1 SGHAT, CDR2 FQNNGV. This CDR3 spans 14 amino acids. Trimming cost V 3 bases and J 0 bases, with 5 bases left between them. The sequencing sample was made of naive CD8+ T cells sorted from blood. The receptor was derived from a man between 25 and 39 years old in good health. V and J are TRBV11-2 and TRBJ1-4; tentative D call: TRBD1 (5 bases). The CDR3 region is CASSLTATNEKLFF. DNA for the CDR3: TGTGCCAGCAGCTTGACAGCAACTAATGAAAAACTGTTTTTT. Looking up the rest from reference TRBV11-2 and TRBJ1-4 gives the full variable domain: EAGVAQSPRYKIIEKRQSVAFWCNPISGHATLYWYQQILGQGPKLLIQFQNNGVVDDSQLPKDRFSAERLKGVDSTLKIQPAKLEDSAVYLCASSLTATNEKLFFGSGTQLSVL.